This record looks at one T cell receptor beta chain sequence and its context. Antigen: not known. These data belong to a study of cytomegalovirus exposure and HLA in healthy donors. Findings and limits, study-wide: Per published reports, the classifier diagnosed cytomegalovirus status with high specificity and sensitivity.

The PCR used 60 Vbeta and 13 Jbeta primers. Measured with immunoSEQ multiplex PCR; TCRdb has only the in-frame clones, and not every one. The table lists approximately 45,000 clones. This CDR3 contains 13 residues. V was pared by 3 bases and J by 0 bases, with 6 bases between. The germline V gene has CDR1 SGDLS and CDR2 YYNGEE. The chain joins TRBV9 to TRBJ1-1; no definite D call. Sequenced material: PBMCs. The TCR originated in a male donor in good health and CMV-seronegative. CDR3 in amino acids: CASSARLNTEAFF. DNA of the CDR3: TGTGCCAGCAGCGCTAGATTGAACACTGAAGCTTTCTTT.